The next 26 T cell receptor beta chains were all read from a single sample in a study of CD8+CD57+ T cells in acquired aplastic anemia. Genomic DNA constituted the template upon which TCR beta VDJ and CDR3 profiling was performed. TCRdb reprocessed the reads via MiXCR and lists one record per CDR3 protein. Of 75,000 to 80,000 distinct CDR3 sequences in the sample, 60% to 75% are singletons; the top ten hold 65% to 85%. In patients chosen for sequencing, flow cytometry had shown CD8+CD57+ cell expansion. Sequencing was done on a sample of sorted CD4+, CD8+, or CD8+CD57+ T cells (not recorded which) from PBMCs. All receptors come from a human donor with aplastic anemia.

This clonotype was picked up a small number of times. The chain couples TRBV15 to TRBJ1-5; possibly TRBD1 for D (6 bases). Germline assignment: CDR1 LNHNV and CDR2 YYDKDF (reference sequence). The CDR3 runs 15 residues. Trimming pared 0 bases from V and 7 bases from J, leaving 13 bases between. CDR3 sequence (DNA): TGTGCCACCAGCAGAGATAGGGGGGTGGGGCAGCCCCAGCATTTT. It translates to CATSRDRGVGQPQHF.

This clonotype was counted only a few times. The gene calls are TRBV2 and TRBJ2-7; D unclear. The V and J ends lost 1 base and 1 base respectively, with 8 bases between them. Germline CDR1 reads SNHLY; CDR2 reads FYNNEI. The CDR3 is 14 amino acids. The CDR3 is CASSEGRLSYEQYF. For the CDR3, the DNA is TGTGCCAGCAGTGAAGGACGGCTGTCCTACGAGCAGTACTTC.

With regard to this clonotype: A junction boundary mismatches the germline segment, possibly from a read error. The chain employs TRBV7-3 and TRBJ2-6, with D perhaps matching TRBD2 (5 bases). CDR3 length: 13 residues. Germline values: CDR1 SGHTA, CDR2 FQGTGA. This chain's CDR3 is CASRRAGANVLTF. The CDR3 DNA sequence: TGTGCTAGCAGGCGGGCAGGGGCCAACGTCCTGACTTTC.

As regards this clonotype: The CDR3 carries no conserved terminal phenylalanine or tryptophan, so it likely arises from a read error. The chain joins TRBV6-1 to TRBJ2-2; D ambiguous. The CDR3 is 13 residues long. Germline values: CDR1 MNHNS, CDR2 SASEGT. Trimming removed 4 bases from V and 2 bases from J, with 5 bases in between. CDR3 region: CASSVPNTGELFL. The CDR3, as DNA: TGTGCCAGCAGTGTACCAAACACCGGGGAGCTGTTTCTT.

The V gene is TRBV10-3, the J gene TRBJ2-6; the match to TRBD1 covers 8 bases. V was pared by 4 bases and J by 2 bases, with 7 bases of the junction left unmatched. Germline CDR1 and CDR2: ENHRY and SYGVKD. The length of the CDR3 is 17 residues. CDR3 DNA sequence: TGTGCCATCAGTGTTGGACAGGGTAGGACTGGGGCCAACGTCCTGACTTTC. Residues: CAISVGQGRTGANVLTF.

This clonotype was observed at least ten times. The V gene is TRBV11-1, the J gene TRBJ2-7, with 8 bases identical to TRBD2. V trimming: 2 bases; J trimming: 5 bases; junction bases outside the gene matches: 11. The germline V gene encodes CDR1 SGHAT and CDR2 FQDESV (reference sequence). The CDR3 is 16 amino acids. The CDR3 coding sequence is TGTGCCAGCAGCTTACTCGGGCAGCGGGAGTTCAACGAGCAGTACTTC. Translation: CASSLLGQREFNEQYF.

The gene calls are TRBV15 and TRBJ1-4; a possible D gene is TRBD1 (5 bases). Deletions cut 3 bases from V and 4 bases from J, with 15 bases between. In germline, CDR1 is LNHNV, CDR2 YYDKDF (reference sequence). The CDR3 extends over 16 amino acids. CDR3 DNA: TGTGCCACCAGCAGGACAGCCGCCAAGGGTAATGAAAAACTGTTTTTT. It codes for CATSRTAAKGNEKLFF. Together with reference TRBV15 and TRBJ1-4, the CDR3 gives the full variable domain: DAMVIQNPRYQVTQFGKPVTLSCSQTLNHNVMYWYQQKSSQAPKLLFHYYDKDFNNEADTPDNFQSRRPNTSFCFLDIRSPGLGDTAMYLCATSRTAAKGNEKLFFGSGTQLSVL.

The V gene is TRBV20-1, the J gene TRBJ2-1; D perhaps matches TRBD2 (5 bases). Per the germline V gene, CDR1 is DFQATT and CDR2 is SNEGSKA (reference sequence). The CDR3 runs to 13 residues. Trimming took off 6 bases at V and 0 bases at J, with 9 bases between the two ends. CDR3 sequence: CSAPGSSYNEQFF. Written as DNA, the CDR3 is TGCAGTGCCCCGGGGAGCTCCTACAATGAGCAGTTCTTC.

J is TRBJ1-6 and V is TRBV10-3; D is ambiguous. This CDR3 spans 13 amino acids. CDR1 is ENHRY, CDR2 SYGVKD, per germline. Trimming took off 8 bases at V and 0 bases at J, with 5 bases between the two ends. The CDR3 loop reads CAISSSYNSPLHF. In nucleotides, the CDR3 is TGTGCCATCTCAAGCTCCTATAATTCACCCCTCCACTTT.

This clonotype showed up just a few times. This chain joins TRBV27 and TRBJ2-3; TRBD2 is a possible D gene (5 bases). CDR3 size: 10 residues. Germline CDR1 MNHEY, CDR2 SMNVEV (reference sequence). Trimming stripped 8 bases from V and 6 bases from J, with 6 bases between. This CDR3 is CASRGDTQYF. CDR3 in DNA: TGTGCCAGCCGAGGGGATACGCAGTATTTT.

This clonotype was seen once. The rearrangement joins TRBV6-2 or TRBV6-3 to TRBJ1-2; D is unclear. V dropped 0 bases and J dropped 6 bases, with 8 bases sitting between them. CDR3 length: 13 amino acids. Germline V lookup: CDR1 MNHEY, CDR2 SVGEGT. The CDR3 sequence: CASSYSGSNGYTF. The CDR3 DNA sequence: TGTGCCAGCAGTTACTCGGGGTCTAATGGCTACACCTTC.

This chain joins TRBV7-9 and TRBJ1-2; D not certain. V lost 1 base and J 4 bases, leaving 13 bases between the germline ends. This CDR3 has 15 amino acids. The germline gives CDR1 SEHNR, CDR2 FQNEAQ (reference sequence). CDR3 in amino acids: CASSLGVAGFYGYTF. The CDR3 nucleotides read TGTGCCAGCAGCTTAGGGGTTGCGGGGTTCTATGGCTACACCTTC.

The chain uses TRBV9 and TRBJ1-6; D possibly corresponds to TRBD1 (6 bases). V lost 3 bases and J lost 0, with 13 bases in between. CDR1 is SGDLS and CDR2 is YYNGEE in the germline V gene. The CDR3 loop spans 17 amino acids. CDR3 region: CASSEDSLSSYNSPLHF. CDR3 sequence (DNA): TGTGCCAGCAGCGAGGACAGCCTAAGCTCCTATAATTCACCCCTCCACTTT.

The chain has TRBV2 and TRBJ1-1; 7 bases align to TRBD1. Germline CDR1 is SNHLY and CDR2 is FYNNEI. The ends lost 10 bases at V and 1 base at J; junction bases unmatched: 6. CDR3 size: 13 residues. As DNA, the CDR3 is TGTGCCAACCCGACAGGGACGAACACTGAAGCTTTCTTT. This sequence encodes CANPTGTNTEAFF.

This chain links TRBV6-1 with TRBJ2-1; D might be TRBD2 (6 bases). CDR3 length: 15 amino acids. Deletions cut 0 bases from V and 1 base from J, with 7 bases between. Germline V gives CDR1 MNHNS, CDR2 SASEGT. The CDR3 protein is CASSEASGSYNEQFF. CDR3 bases: TGTGCCAGCAGTGAAGCGAGCGGGTCCTACAATGAGCAGTTCTTC.

The chain recombines TRBV24-1 with TRBJ2-1; a weak D match, TRBD1 (5 bases). CDR1 is KGHDR, CDR2 SFDVKD, per germline. The CDR3 consists of 12 residues. Trimming took 6 bases from V and 6 from J, leaving 8 bases between them. Written as DNA, the CDR3 is TGTGCCACCAGTAAAGGGGCCAATGAGCAGTTCTTC. Residues: CATSKGANEQFF.

The chain combines TRBV10-3 with TRBJ2-7; TRBD2 might be the D (7 bases). Looked up from germline, CDR1 is ENHRY and CDR2 is SYGVKD. This CDR3 is 15 amino acids long. Trimming removed 6 bases at V and 0 bases at J, with 15 bases between. CDR3 sequence (DNA): TGTGCCATCAGCAACCAGGGAGGGGGCTCCTACGAGCAGTACTTC. Translating it yields CAISNQGGGSYEQYF.

The V and J genes are TRBV11-3 and TRBJ2-7, with 7 bases aligning to TRBD1. The CDR3 extends over 13 amino acids. The V and J ends lost 5 bases and 6 bases, in that order; junction bases with no gene match: 7. Germline-derived CDR1 and CDR2 are SGHNT and YENEEA. The CDR3, as DNA: TGTGCCAGCAGCACCACGACAGGGCTCGAGCAGTACTTC. Translation gives CASSTTTGLEQYF.

V gene TRBV7-3 combines with J gene TRBJ2-1, with 10 bases fitting TRBD2. The CDR3 consists of 17 residues. With V trimmed by 0 bases and J by 4 bases, 6 bases remained unmatched. The V gene's germline CDR1 is SGHTA and CDR2 FQGTGA. In nucleotides, the CDR3 is TGTGCCAGCAGCTTAACCCGGCCTAGCGGGGGTTACAATGAGCAGTTCTTC. This translates into CASSLTRPSGGYNEQFF. The full variable domain, its missing parts supplied by reference TRBV7-3 and TRBJ2-1, is GAGVSQTPSNKVTEKGKYVELRCDPISGHTALYWYRQSLGQGPEFLIYFQGTGAADDSGLPNDRFFAVRPEGSVSTLKIQRTERGDSAVYLCASSLTRPSGGYNEQFFGPGTRLTVL.

This clonotype appeared a single time. One end of the junction varies from germline; a read error may be responsible. This chain uses TRBV24-1 with TRBJ1-5, with D uncertain. CDR1 and CDR2 (germline): KGHDR, SFDVKD. The CDR3 spans 13 residues. The CDR3 loop reads CASSRDSGQPQHF. CDR3 coding DNA: TGTGCCAGCAGTCGCGACTCGGGTCAGCCCCAGCATTTT.

The table lists this clonotype with a few counts. The chain links TRBV2 to TRBJ2-2, with no clear D. Trimming stripped 7 bases from V and 2 bases from J, with 11 bases between. In germline, CDR1 is SNHLY, CDR2 FYNNEI. The CDR3 has 14 residues. CDR3 DNA: TGTGCCAGCATAGGGCAGTCCAACACCGGGGAGCTGTTTTTT. This codes for CASIGQSNTGELFF.

The chain links TRBV7-3 to TRBJ2-1; 8 bases agree with TRBD2. Per germline, CDR1 SGHTA and CDR2 FQGTGA. CDR3 length: 14 residues. J lost 6 bases, V lost 6 bases, and 7 bases had no gene match. CDR3 sequence reads: CASSWSGGPNEQFF. CDR3 nucleotides: TGTGCCAGCAGTTGGAGCGGGGGACCCAATGAGCAGTTCTTC.

This clonotype was seen many times. The rearrangement uses TRBV2 and TRBJ1-2; D is uncertain. The CDR3 has 13 amino acids. V lost 7 bases and J lost 1, with 10 bases in between. Germline V gene lookup returns CDR1 SNHLY and CDR2 FYNNEI. CDR3 sequence reads: CASISRINYGYTF. The DNA of the CDR3 is TGTGCCAGCATCTCTCGGATTAACTATGGCTACACCTTC.

This chain joins TRBV15 and TRBJ2-2, with TRBD1 matching 7 bases. From germline, CDR1 is LNHNV and CDR2 YYDKDF (reference sequence). V shed 4 bases and J 0 bases; nucleotides not matched to a gene: 5. The CDR3 loop spans 16 amino acids. Here the CDR3 reads CATSNRGVANTGELFF. The CDR3 region has the DNA TGTGCCACCAGCAACAGGGGCGTCGCGAACACCGGGGAGCTGTTTTTT.

The chain recombines TRBV13 with TRBJ1-6; 7 bases agree with TRBD1. Germline CDR1 is PRHDT and CDR2 is FYEKMQ (reference sequence). The V segment lost 6 bases and the J segment 13 bases; nucleotides outside the gene matches: 9. The CDR3 contains 13 residues. DNA of the CDR3: TGTGCCAGCAGTGCCGAGCAGGGGGATCCCCTCCACTTT. The encoded protein is CASSAEQGDPLHF.

The chain has TRBV5-7 and TRBJ1-1; possibly TRBD1 for D (5 bases). TRBV5-7 is placed among ORFs of uncertain function. V was trimmed by 3 bases and J by 7 bases, leaving 16 bases between them. CDR3 length: 14 amino acids. CDR3 in amino acids: CASSWATVPIEAFF. CDR3 in DNA: TGTGCCAGCAGCTGGGCGACAGTCCCGATTGAAGCTTTCTTT.